These 5 T cell receptor beta chains share one sample of origin, sequenced in a study of cytomegalovirus exposure and HLA in healthy donors. This PCR relied on a set of 60 Vbeta primers and 13 Jbeta primers. Repertoires were generated with immunoSEQ multiplex PCR, while TCRdb's copy carries only in-frame clones and drops some. Of 80,000 to 95,000 clones in the sample, around 79% are singletons; the top ten hold 14% to 15%. The sequencing sample was made of PBMCs. The receptors come from a woman aged 40 to 50 in good health and CMV-seropositive.

The V and J genes are TRBV27 and TRBJ1-2; TRBD1 matches at 7 bases. In germline, CDR1 is MNHEY, CDR2 SMNVEV (reference sequence). Unmatched junction bases numbered 8, after V lost 5 bases and J lost 5 bases. The length of the CDR3 is 14 residues. The CDR3: CASSPHRGEYGYTF. In DNA form, the CDR3 reads TGTGCCAGCAGTCCTCACAGGGGCGAGTATGGCTACACCTTC.

This chain links TRBV7-9 with TRBJ2-7; 10 bases map to TRBD1. CDR3 length: 14 residues. V lost 3 bases to trimming and J lost 7 bases; unmatched junction nucleotides: 6. From germline, CDR1 is SEHNR and CDR2 FQNEAQ (reference sequence). CDR3 coding DNA: TGTGCCAGCAGCTTCAGACAGGGGGCGCAAGAGCAGTACTTC. Protein product: CASSFRQGAQEQYF.

The chain couples TRBV28 to TRBJ1-2; 9 nucleotides line up with TRBD1. The germline gives CDR1 MDHEN, CDR2 SYDVKM. The V gene end was trimmed by 6 bases and the J gene end by 8 bases; junction bases not matched to a gene: 7. The length of the CDR3 is 13 residues. CDR3 protein: CASRRRQGDGYTF. CDR3 coding DNA: TGTGCCAGCAGGAGAAGACAGGGGGACGGCTACACCTTC.

CDR3 protein: CASSDIRGGTQYF. The CDR3 nucleotides are TGCGCCAGCAGCGATATAAGGGGCGGTACGCAGTATTTT. V is TRBV5-1 and J is TRBJ2-3; tentative D call: TRBD1 (5 bases). Germline V gene data show CDR1 as SGHRS and CDR2 as YFSETQ. This CDR3 spans 13 amino acids. V was shortened by 4 bases and J by 8 bases, with 14 bases between the two germline ends.

In its sample, this clone was seen once. The chain carries TRBV30 and TRBJ1-3, with D perhaps TRBD1 (5 bases). Trimming took off 1 base at V and 2 bases at J, with 9 bases between the two ends. Germline CDR1 and CDR2: GTSNPN and SVGIG (reference sequence). The CDR3 runs 14 residues. As DNA, the CDR3 is TGTGCCTGGAGTGGGGGGGTAGCTGGAAACACCATATATTTT. Protein: CAWSGGVAGNTIYF.